The rows below give T cell receptor beta chains drawn from one sample of a study of shared clonotypes between healthy human individuals. Data came from immunoSEQ multiplex PCR; TCRdb stores just in-frame clones and leaves some out. The sample lists about 580,000 clones; 95% to 98% were seen once. The sample comprised naive CD8+ T cells sorted from blood. The receptors here all came from a man in his thirties or forties in good health. Each CDR3 is given with its conserved first and last residue.

TRBJ2-5,TRBV7-9,CASSSRGEVETQYF
TRBJ2-7,TRBV27,CASSLRAGGPHEQYF
TRBJ2-1,TRBV29-1,CSVVGTSSYNEQFF
TRBJ1-2,TRBV7-3,CASSLDQIYGYTF
TRBJ2-7,TRBV27,CASGNRGIDEQYF
TRBJ2-1,TRBV7-9,CASRDGTGGRNEQFF
TRBJ2-1,TRBV7-6,CASSQMLQGSNEQFF
TRBJ2-3,TRBV6-5,CASSALAGTQYF
TRBJ2-7,TRBV29-1,CSVAGGKTGTYYEQYF
TRBJ1-1,TRBV30,CAWSALRTVNTEAFF
TRBJ2-1,TRBV6-5,CASTKTSGLYNEQFF
TRBJ1-5,TRBV15,CATSRVGLLNQPQHF
TRBJ2-2,TRBV27,CASSFIAALNTGELFF
TRBJ2-7,TRBV27,CASSFGQGSPYEQYF
TRBJ2-7,TRBV7-9,CASSSEAGRFYEQYF
TRBJ2-3,TRBV7-9,CASSSSWTNTQYF
TRBJ2-7,TRBV27,CASSPFQPPTTNYEQYF
TRBJ2-1,TRBV27,CASSASNEQFF
TRBJ2-7,TRBV19,CASNSADSPFNEQYF
TRBJ1-5,TRBV6-1,CASSELVWTDSNQPQHF
TRBJ2-2,TRBV5-1,CASSNNPTELFF
TRBJ2-7,TRBV27,CASSSISGTGHYEQYF
TRBJ2-7,TRBV2,CASIVGVRGEQYF
TRBJ2-5,TRBV7-7,CASSRRAGAQETQYF
TRBJ2-7,TRBV27,CASSYRGTFYEQYF
TRBJ2-7,TRBV13,CASSFNRGSLPEQYF
TRBJ1-2,TRBV9,CASSVLSSGQGDTF